A selection of T cell receptor beta chains follows, all from one sample in a study of shared clonotypes between healthy human individuals. Assay: immunoSEQ multiplex PCR; the TCRdb copy retains only in-frame clones and omits some. The sample includes about 1 million clones, around 75% seen only once; the top ten take roughly 1.5%. The sample consisted of memory CD4+ T cells sorted from blood. The receptors were gathered from a man aged 18 to 30 in good health. Each CDR3 is given without its conserved first and last residue. D genes are given only for firm matches.

>TRBV10-3|-
AIGEASYGYT
>TRBV5-1|-
ASSSTSDTQY
>TRBV6-1|-
ASSANFRSGANYGYT
>TRBV18|-
ASSLLSYEQY
>TRBV6-1|TRBD2
ASSVAGVSYNEQF
>TRBV10-3|TRBD1
ASRDRAFSYEQY
>TRBV5-4|-
ASSLEETGPQH
>TRBV6-1|-
ASKGNNSPLH
>TRBV6-5|-
ASKRTQQRQETQY
>TRBV28|-
ASRGSRNQPQH
>TRBV7-2|-
ASSSGHLEAGELF
>TRBV30|-
AWSGGLQETQY
>TRBV2|-
ASSEDGFKSQPQH
>TRBV28|TRBD1
ASSSPGQGAYADEQF
>TRBV27|-
ASSLGTRPTNEKLF
>TRBV5-5|-
ASSLDGKGYGNSPLH
>TRBV25-1|TRBD1
ASSERGRYNSPLH
>TRBV2|-
ASSEQSSYNEQF
>TRBV6-5|TRBD2
ASSGLASGELF
>TRBV5-1|TRBD1
ASSNGQGNTDTQC
>TRBV5-1|TRBD2
ASSPLTSGASDEQF
>TRBV6-1|TRBD1
ASARQGSDTEAF
>TRBV19|-
ASSMGGHGYT
>TRBV6-5|TRBD1
ASSYEIRRGRSPLH
>TRBV10-3|-
AISESGGANEKLF
>TRBV7-2|-
ASSVTSIPYNEQF